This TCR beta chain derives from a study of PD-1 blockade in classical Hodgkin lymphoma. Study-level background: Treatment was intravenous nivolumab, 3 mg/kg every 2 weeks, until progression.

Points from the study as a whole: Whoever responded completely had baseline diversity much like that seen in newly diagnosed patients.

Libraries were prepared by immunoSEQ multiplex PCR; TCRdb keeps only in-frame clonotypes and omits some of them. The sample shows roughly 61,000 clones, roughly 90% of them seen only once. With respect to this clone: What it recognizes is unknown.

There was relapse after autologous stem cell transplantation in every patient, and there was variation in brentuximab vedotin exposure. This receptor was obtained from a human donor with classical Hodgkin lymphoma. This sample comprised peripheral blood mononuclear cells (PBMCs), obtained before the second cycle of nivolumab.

The CDR3 spells CASSPGTSTDTQYF. The CDR3 DNA reads TGTGCCAGCTCACCAGGGACTAGCACAGATACGCAGTATTTT. The V call is TRBV18, the J call TRBJ2-3; D may be TRBD2 (6 bases). Trimming stripped 2 bases from V and 0 bases from J, with 6 bases between. Germline V gene sequence: CDR1 KGHSH, CDR2 LQKENI. This CDR3 region has 14 residues.